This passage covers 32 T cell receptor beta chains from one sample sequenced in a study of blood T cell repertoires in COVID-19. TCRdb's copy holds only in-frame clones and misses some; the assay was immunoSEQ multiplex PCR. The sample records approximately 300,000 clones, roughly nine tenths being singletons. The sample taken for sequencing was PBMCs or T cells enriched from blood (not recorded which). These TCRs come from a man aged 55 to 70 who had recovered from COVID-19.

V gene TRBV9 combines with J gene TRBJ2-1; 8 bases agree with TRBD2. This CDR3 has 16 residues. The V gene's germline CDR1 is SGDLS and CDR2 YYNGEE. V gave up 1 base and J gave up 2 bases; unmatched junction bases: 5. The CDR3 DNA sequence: TGTGCCAGCAGCGTAAGGACTAGCCGGGCCTACAATGAGCAGTTCTTC. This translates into CASSVRTSRAYNEQFF.

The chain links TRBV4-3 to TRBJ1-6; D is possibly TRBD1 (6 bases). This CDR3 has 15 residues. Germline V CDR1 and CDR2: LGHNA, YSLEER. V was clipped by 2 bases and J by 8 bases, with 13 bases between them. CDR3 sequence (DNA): TGCGCCAGCAGCCAATCTGCCAGGACAGATTCACCCCTCCACTTT. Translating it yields CASSQSARTDSPLHF.

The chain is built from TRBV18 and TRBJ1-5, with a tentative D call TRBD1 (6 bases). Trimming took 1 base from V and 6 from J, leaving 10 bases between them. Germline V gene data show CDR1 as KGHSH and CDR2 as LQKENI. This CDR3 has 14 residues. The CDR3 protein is CASSPQGGGQPQHF. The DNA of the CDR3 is TGTGCCAGCTCACCACAGGGGGGGGGTCAGCCCCAGCATTTT.

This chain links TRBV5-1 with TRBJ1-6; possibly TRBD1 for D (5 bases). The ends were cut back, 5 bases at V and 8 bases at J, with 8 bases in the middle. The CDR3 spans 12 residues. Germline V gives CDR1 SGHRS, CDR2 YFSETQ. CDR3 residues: CASSWGDSPLHF. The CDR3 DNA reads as TGCGCCAGCAGTTGGGGGGATTCACCCCTCCACTTT.

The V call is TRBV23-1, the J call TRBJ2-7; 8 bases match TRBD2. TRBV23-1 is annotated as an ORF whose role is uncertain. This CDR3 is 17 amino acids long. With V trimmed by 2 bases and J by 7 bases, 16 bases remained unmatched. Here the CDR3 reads CASSQQGKWIGGVEQYF. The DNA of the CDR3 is TGCGCCAGCAGTCAACAGGGAAAGTGGATCGGGGGGGTTGAGCAGTACTTC.

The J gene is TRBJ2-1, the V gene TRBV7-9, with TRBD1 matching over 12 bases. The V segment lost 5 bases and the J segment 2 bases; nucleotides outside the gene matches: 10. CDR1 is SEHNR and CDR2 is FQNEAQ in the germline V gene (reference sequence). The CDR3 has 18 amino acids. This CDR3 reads CASSAGQGATPTYNEQFF. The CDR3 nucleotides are TGTGCCAGCAGCGCGGGACAGGGGGCGACCCCTACCTACAATGAGCAGTTCTTC. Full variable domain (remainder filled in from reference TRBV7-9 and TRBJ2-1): DTGVSQNPRHKITKRGQNVTFRCDPISEHNRLYWYRQTLGQGPEFLTYFQNEAQLEKSRLLSDRFSAERPKGSFSTLEIQRTEQGDSAMYLCASSAGQGATPTYNEQFFGPGTRLTVL.

For the CDR3, the DNA is TGTGCCAGTAGTACTAATCGACACTCGAACACTGAAGCTTTCTTT. Translated: CASSTNRHSNTEAFF. V and J are TRBV19 and TRBJ1-1; D is unclear. CDR1 and CDR2 (germline): LNHDA, SQIVND (reference sequence). CDR3 length: 15 amino acids. The V end lost 4 bases, the J end lost 1 base, and 13 bases lay between the germline ends.

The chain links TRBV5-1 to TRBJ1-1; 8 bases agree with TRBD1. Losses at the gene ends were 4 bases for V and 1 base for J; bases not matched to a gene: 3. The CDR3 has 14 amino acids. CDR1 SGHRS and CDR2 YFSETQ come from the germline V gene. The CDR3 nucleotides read TGCGCCAGCAGCGAAGGACAGGGGAACACTGAAGCTTTCTTT. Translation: CASSEGQGNTEAFF.

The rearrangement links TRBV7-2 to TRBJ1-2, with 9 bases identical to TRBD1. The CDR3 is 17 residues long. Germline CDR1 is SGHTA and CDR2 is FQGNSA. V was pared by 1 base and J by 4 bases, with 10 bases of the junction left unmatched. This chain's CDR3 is CASSLDRGTGRGYGYTF. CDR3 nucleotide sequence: TGTGCCAGCAGCTTAGATCGGGGGACAGGGCGAGGCTATGGCTACACCTTC.

The chain's CDR3 is CASSRGQGLTEAFF. CDR3 nucleotide sequence: TGTGCCAGCAGCCGTGGACAGGGGTTGACTGAAGCTTTCTTT. This sequence joins TRBV7-9 and TRBJ1-1; 9 bases match TRBD1. This CDR3 has 14 residues. In germline, CDR1 is SEHNR, CDR2 FQNEAQ (reference sequence). Unmatched junction bases numbered 6, after V lost 5 bases and J lost 5 bases.

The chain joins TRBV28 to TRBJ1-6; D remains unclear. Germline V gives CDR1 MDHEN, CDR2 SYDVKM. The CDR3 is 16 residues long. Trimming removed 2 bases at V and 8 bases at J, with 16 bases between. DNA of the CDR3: TGTGCCAGCAGTTTACTTAGATCCGGGTCAGATTCACCCCTCCACTTT. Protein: CASSLLRSGSDSPLHF.

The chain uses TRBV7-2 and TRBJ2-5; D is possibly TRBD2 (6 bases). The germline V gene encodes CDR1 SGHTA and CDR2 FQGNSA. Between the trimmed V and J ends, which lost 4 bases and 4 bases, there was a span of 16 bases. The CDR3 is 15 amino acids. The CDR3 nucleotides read TGTGCCAGCAGCTGGAACATTGGGACTTCAGAGACCCAGTACTTC. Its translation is CASSWNIGTSETQYF.

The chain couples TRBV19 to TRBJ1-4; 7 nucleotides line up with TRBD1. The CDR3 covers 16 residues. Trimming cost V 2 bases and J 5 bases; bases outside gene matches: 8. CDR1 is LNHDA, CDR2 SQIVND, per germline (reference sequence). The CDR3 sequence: CASSIFQGGANEKLFF. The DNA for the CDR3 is TGTGCCAGTAGTATATTCCAAGGGGGCGCAAATGAAAAACTGTTTTTT. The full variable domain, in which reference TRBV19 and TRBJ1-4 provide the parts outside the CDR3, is DGGITQSPKYLFRKEGQNVTLSCEQNLNHDAMYWYRQDPGQGLRLIYYSQIVNDFQKGDIAEGYSVSREKKESFPLTVTSAQKNPTAFYLCASSIFQGGANEKLFFGSGTQLSVL.

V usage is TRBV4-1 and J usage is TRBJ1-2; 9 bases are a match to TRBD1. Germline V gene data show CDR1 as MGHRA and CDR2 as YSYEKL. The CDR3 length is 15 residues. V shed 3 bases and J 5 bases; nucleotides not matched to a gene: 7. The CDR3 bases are TGCGCCAGCAGCCAGTCCGAGGGACAGGGTTATGGCTACACCTTC. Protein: CASSQSEGQGYGYTF.

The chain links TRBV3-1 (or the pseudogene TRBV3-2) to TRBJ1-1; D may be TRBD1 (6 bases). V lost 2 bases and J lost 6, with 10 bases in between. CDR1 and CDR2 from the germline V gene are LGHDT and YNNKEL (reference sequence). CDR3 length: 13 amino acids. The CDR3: CASSQNRVSEAFF. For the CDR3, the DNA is TGTGCCAGCAGCCAAAACAGGGTGTCTGAAGCTTTCTTT.

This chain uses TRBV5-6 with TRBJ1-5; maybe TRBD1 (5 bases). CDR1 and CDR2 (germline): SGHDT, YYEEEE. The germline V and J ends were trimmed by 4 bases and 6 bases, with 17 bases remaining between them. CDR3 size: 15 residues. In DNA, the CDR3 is TGTGCCAGCAGCGCGGCCCTAGACAGAAGTCAGCCCCAGCATTTT. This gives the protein CASSAALDRSQPQHF. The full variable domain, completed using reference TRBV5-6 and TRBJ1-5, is DAGVTQSPTHLIKTRGQQVTLRCSPKSGHDTVSWYQQALGQGPQFIFQYYEEEERQRGNFPDRFSGHQFPNYSSELNVNALLLGDSALYLCASSAALDRSQPQHFGDGTRLSIL.

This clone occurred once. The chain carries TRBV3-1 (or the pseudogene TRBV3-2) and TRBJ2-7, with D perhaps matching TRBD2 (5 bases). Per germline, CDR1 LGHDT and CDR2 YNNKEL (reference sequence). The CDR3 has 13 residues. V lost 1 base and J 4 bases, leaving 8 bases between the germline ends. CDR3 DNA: TGTGCCAGCAGCCAAGGTGGAGGTTACGAGCAGTACTTC. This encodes CASSQGGGYEQYF.

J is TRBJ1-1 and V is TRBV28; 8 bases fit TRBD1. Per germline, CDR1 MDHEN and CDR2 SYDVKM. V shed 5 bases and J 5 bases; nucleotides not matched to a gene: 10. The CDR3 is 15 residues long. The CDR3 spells CASSPSRGRGTEAFF. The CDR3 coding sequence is TGTGCCAGCAGTCCCAGCAGGGGGCGGGGGACTGAAGCTTTCTTT.

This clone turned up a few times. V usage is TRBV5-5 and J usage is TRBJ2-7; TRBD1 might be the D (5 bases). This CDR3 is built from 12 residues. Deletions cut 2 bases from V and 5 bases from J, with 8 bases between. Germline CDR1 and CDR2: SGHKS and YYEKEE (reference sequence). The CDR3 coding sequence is TGTGCCAGCAGCTTACAGGTGGACGAGCAGTACTTC. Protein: CASSLQVDEQYF.

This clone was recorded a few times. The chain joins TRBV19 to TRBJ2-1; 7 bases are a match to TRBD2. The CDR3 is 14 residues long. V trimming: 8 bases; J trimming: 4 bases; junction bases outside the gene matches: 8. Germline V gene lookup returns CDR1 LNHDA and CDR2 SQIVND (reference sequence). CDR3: CASGTISIYNEQFF. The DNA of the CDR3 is TGTGCCAGTGGGACTATCAGCATATACAATGAGCAGTTCTTC.

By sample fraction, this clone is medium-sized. The CDR3 DNA follows: TGTGCCAGCAGGCTCGGGACTAGCGGGACCGAGCAGTACTTC. It yields the protein CASRLGTSGTEQYF. The gene calls are TRBV6-5 and TRBJ2-7; 13 bases agree with TRBD2. The CDR3 loop spans 14 amino acids. The junction had 5 bases not matched to a gene; V was cut back by 6 bases and J by 6 bases. Per the germline V gene, CDR1 is MNHEY and CDR2 is SVGAGI.

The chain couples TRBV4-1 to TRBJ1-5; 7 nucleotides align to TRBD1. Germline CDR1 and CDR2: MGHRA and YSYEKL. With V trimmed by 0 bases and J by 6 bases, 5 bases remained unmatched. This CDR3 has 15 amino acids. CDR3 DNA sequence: TGCGCCAGCAGCCAAGATGACAGGGACCGTCAGCCCCAGCATTTT. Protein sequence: CASSQDDRDRQPQHF.

The CDR3 loop reads CASSETGFGEKLFF. DNA for the CDR3: TGTGCCAGCAGTGAGACAGGTTTTGGGGAAAAACTGTTTTTT. The genes are TRBV6-1 and TRBJ1-4; perhaps TRBD1 as D (6 bases). Germline V CDR1 and CDR2: MNHNS, SASEGT. The CDR3 loop spans 14 amino acids. Between the trimmed V and J ends, which lost 3 bases and 8 bases, there was a span of 13 bases.

CDR3 bases: TGTGCCAGCAGTCCCTCGCGGGGGCTCGTCTTCTATGGCTACACCTTC. The encoded protein is CASSPSRGLVFYGYTF. The gene calls are TRBV27 and TRBJ1-2, with D possibly TRBD1 on 6 matching bases. Germline loops: CDR1 MNHEY, CDR2 SMNVEV (reference sequence). CDR3 length: 16 residues. The V end was cut by 5 bases, the J end by 4 bases, with 20 bases between.

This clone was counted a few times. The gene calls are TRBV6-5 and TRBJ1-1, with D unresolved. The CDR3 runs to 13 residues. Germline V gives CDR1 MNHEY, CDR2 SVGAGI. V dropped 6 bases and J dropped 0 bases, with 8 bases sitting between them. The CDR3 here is CASRFTLNTEAFF. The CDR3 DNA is TGTGCCAGCAGGTTCACTTTGAACACTGAAGCTTTCTTT.

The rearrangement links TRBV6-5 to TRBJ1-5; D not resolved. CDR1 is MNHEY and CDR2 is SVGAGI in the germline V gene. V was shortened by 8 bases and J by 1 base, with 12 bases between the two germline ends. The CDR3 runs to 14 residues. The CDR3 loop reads CASVAGWSNQPQHF. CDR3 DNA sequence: TGTGCCAGCGTGGCGGGATGGAGCAATCAGCCCCAGCATTTT.

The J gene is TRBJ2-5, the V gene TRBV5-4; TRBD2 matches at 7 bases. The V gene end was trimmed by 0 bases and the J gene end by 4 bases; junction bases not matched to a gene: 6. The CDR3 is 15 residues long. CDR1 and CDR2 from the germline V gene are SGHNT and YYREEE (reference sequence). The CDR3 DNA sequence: TGTGCCAGCAGCTTGGCGGGGGGAGGTGGAGAGACCCAGTACTTC. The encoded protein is CASSLAGGGGETQYF.

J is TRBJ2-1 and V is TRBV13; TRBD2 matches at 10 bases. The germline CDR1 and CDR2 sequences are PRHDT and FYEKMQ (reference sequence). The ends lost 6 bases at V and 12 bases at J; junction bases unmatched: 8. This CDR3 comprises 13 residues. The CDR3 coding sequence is TGTGCCAGCAGTAAAGCGGGGGGGCTGGTGCAGTTCTTC. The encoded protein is CASSKAGGLVQFF.

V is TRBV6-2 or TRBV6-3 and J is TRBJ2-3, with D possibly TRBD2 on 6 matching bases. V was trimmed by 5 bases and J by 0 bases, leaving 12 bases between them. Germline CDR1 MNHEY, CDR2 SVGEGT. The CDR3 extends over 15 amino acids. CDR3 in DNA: TGTGCCAGCAGTGTCGGCGGGACTAGCACAGATACGCAGTATTTT. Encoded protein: CASSVGGTSTDTQYF.

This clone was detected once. The CDR3 DNA reads TGTGCCAGCTCAATCACTCCACGCCACGAGCAGTACTTC. Translation gives CASSITPRHEQYF. The V and J genes are TRBV18 and TRBJ2-7; D is undetermined. The germline V gene has CDR1 KGHSH and CDR2 LQKENI. V dropped 5 bases and J dropped 5 bases, with 13 bases sitting between them. The CDR3 is 13 residues long.

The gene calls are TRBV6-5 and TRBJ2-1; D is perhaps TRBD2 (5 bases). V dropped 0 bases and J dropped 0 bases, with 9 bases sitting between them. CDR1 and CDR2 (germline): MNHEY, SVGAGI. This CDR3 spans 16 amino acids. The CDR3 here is CASSYSWRSSYNEQFF. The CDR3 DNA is TGTGCCAGCAGTTACTCGTGGAGGAGCTCCTACAATGAGCAGTTCTTC.

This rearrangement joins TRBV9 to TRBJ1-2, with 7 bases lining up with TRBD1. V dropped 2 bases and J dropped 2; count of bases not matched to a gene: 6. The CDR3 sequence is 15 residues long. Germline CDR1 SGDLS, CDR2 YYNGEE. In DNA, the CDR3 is TGTGCCAGCAGCGTTGGGACAGCCAGAAACTATGGCTACACCTTC. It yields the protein CASSVGTARNYGYTF.